The 10 T cell receptor beta chains below were found in one sample sequenced in a study of identifying expanded T cells in peripheral blood. The protocol was immunoSEQ multiplex PCR, while the TCRdb copy is restricted to in-frame clones and leaves out a portion. The top ten hold 2.5% to 4% of the sample, which has about 120,000 clones, about four fifths seen once. Sequences were obtained from blood. These receptor sequences come from a person aged 18-69 years in good health.

This chain links TRBV27 with TRBJ1-6, with 12 positions matching TRBD1. The CDR3 spans 15 residues. The trim removed 6 bases at V and 10 bases at J, leaving 7 bases unmatched. Germline V lookup: CDR1 MNHEY, CDR2 SMNVEV (reference sequence). CDR3 loop: CASRKPGTGGSPLHF. Here the CDR3 DNA reads TGTGCCAGCAGGAAACCCGGGACAGGGGGCTCACCCCTCCACTTT.

This clone has just a few counts. The J gene is TRBJ1-2, the V gene TRBV7-2; D gene uncertain. Germline assignment: CDR1 SGHTA and CDR2 FQGNSA. Trimming cost V 4 bases and J 2 bases, with 14 bases left between them. This CDR3 contains 15 residues. CDR3 residues: CASSSYMEENYGYTF. CDR3 coding DNA: TGTGCCAGCAGCTCATACATGGAGGAGAACTATGGCTACACCTTC.

V gene TRBV29-1 combines with J gene TRBJ2-1; D might be TRBD2 (6 bases). The V gene's germline CDR1 is SQVTM and CDR2 ANQGSEA. V lost 4 bases, J lost 7 bases, and 17 bases lay in between. This CDR3 contains 14 residues. The CDR3, as DNA: TGCAGCGTTGTGCTCAGGCAGGAGGGTAATGAGCAGTTCTTC. Encoded protein: CSVVLRQEGNEQFF.

This sequence joins TRBV19 and TRBJ1-1, with unresolved D. V gave up 7 bases and J gave up 1 base, with 16 bases separating them. The CDR3 covers 15 residues. Germline V gene sequence: CDR1 LNHDA, CDR2 SQIVND (reference sequence). The CDR3 coding sequence is TGTGCCAGTAACCCAAGGGTACAGTCGAACACTGAAGCTTTCTTT. Translation: CASNPRVQSNTEAFF.

This clone is a singleton in its sample. V gene TRBV4-3 combines with J gene TRBJ1-4, with D perhaps TRBD1 (5 bases). Trimming removed 1 base at V and 4 bases at J, with 10 bases between. Germline CDR1 LGHNA, CDR2 YSLEER. The CDR3 contains 15 residues. The CDR3 sequence is CASSQAQVLNEKLFF. CDR3 DNA sequence: TGCGCCAGCAGCCAAGCACAGGTTCTTAATGAAAAACTGTTTTTT.

The gene calls are TRBV30 and TRBJ1-1; no firm D call. V lost 4 bases and J 5 bases, leaving 8 bases between the germline ends. The CDR3 is 11 amino acids. From germline, CDR1 is GTSNPN and CDR2 SVGIG (reference sequence). Here the CDR3 DNA reads TGTGCCTGGAAACGGTTTACTGAAGCTTTCTTT. It is translated as CAWKRFTEAFF.

The V call is TRBV5-1, the J call TRBJ2-2; D perhaps matches TRBD2 (6 bases). V gave up 3 bases and J gave up 2 bases, with 11 bases separating them. The CDR3 has 15 residues. The germline gives CDR1 SGHRS, CDR2 YFSETQ. The CDR3 DNA follows: TGCGCCAGCAGCTCGGAGGGTATTAACACCGGGGAGCTGTTTTTT. This gives the protein CASSSEGINTGELFF.

The CDR3 sequence: CASSPTGRSNEQFF. The CDR3 DNA is TGTGCCAGCAGCCCCACGGGACGGAGCAATGAGCAGTTCTTC. The chain is built from TRBV7-9 and TRBJ2-1; D might be TRBD1 or TRBD2, each matching 5 bases. Germline CDR1 is SEHNR and CDR2 is FQNEAQ (reference sequence). The V end was cut by 5 bases, the J end by 6 bases, with 14 bases between. This CDR3 contains 14 residues.

The rearrangement joins TRBV4-1 to TRBJ2-7, with 8 bases that match TRBD1. The CDR3 is 15 residues long. Germline assignment: CDR1 MGHRA and CDR2 YSYEKL. V shed 4 bases and J 7 bases; nucleotides not matched to a gene: 12. The CDR3: CASSLQGGTGKEQYF. The CDR3 DNA sequence: TGCGCCAGCAGCCTCCAAGGCGGGACAGGTAAAGAGCAGTACTTC.

The chain carries TRBV6-1 and TRBJ2-1; no clear D gene. This CDR3 comprises 13 residues. V lost 1 base, J lost 15 bases, and 16 bases lay in between. Germline V CDR1 and CDR2: MNHNS, SASEGT. The CDR3 loop is CASSEVVAPWTFF. CDR3 sequence (DNA): TGTGCCAGCAGTGAAGTGGTAGCCCCTTGGACGTTCTTC.